The next 32 T cell receptor beta chains were all read from a single sample in a study of technical replicates of blood from a handful of donors (dated by TCRdb to about 2017). Library creation used the immunoSEQ multiplex PCR assay. TCRdb holds this immuneACCESS table with in-frame rearrangements only. Some clones are missing; in checked studies, unresolved V genes explain under half, and the rest has no known cause. The sample records 99,000 or so clones, 95% of which are singletons. The ten largest clonotypes hold roughly 0.21% of the sample. Sequenced: T cells isolated from PBMCs. These receptors were obtained from a human donor in good health.

The rearrangement links TRBV28 to TRBJ1-5, with D maybe TRBD1 (6 bases). In germline, CDR1 is MDHEN, CDR2 SYDVKM. The CDR3 runs to 15 residues. V was trimmed by 6 bases and J by 1 base, leaving 13 bases between them. CDR3 sequence reads: CASSLGGTSNQPQHF. CDR3 sequence (DNA): TGTGCCAGCAGCCTGGGGGGGACAAGCAATCAGCCCCAGCATTTT.

This chain uses TRBV5-1 with TRBJ1-3; TRBD1 matches 7 bases. Germline CDR1 and CDR2: SGHRS and YFSETQ. After removal of 4 bases from V and 1 base from J, the junction contained 11 bases not matched to a gene. The CDR3 length is 17 residues. CDR3 in DNA: TGCGCCAGCAGCCCGAACCGGGAGGGACAGTCTGGAAACACCATATATTTT. Encoded protein: CASSPNREGQSGNTIYF. The whole variable domain, filled in from reference TRBV5-1 and TRBJ1-3, reads KAGVTQTPRYLIKTRGQQVTLSCSPISGHRSVSWYQQTPGQGLQFLFEYFSETQRNKGNFPGRFSGRQFSNSRSEMNVSTLELGDSALYLCASSPNREGQSGNTIYFGEGSWLTVV.

The chain combines TRBV2 with TRBJ2-1; D perhaps matches TRBD2 (6 bases). The CDR3 length is 13 residues. Per the germline V gene, CDR1 is SNHLY and CDR2 is FYNNEI. V was clipped by 6 bases and J by 2 bases, with 8 bases between them. CDR3 DNA: TGTGCCAGCAGGGCTAGCGCCTACAATGAGCAGTTCTTC. This codes for CASRASAYNEQFF.

This chain joins TRBV19 and TRBJ1-5; weak D call: TRBD1 (6 bases). Germline V gene data show CDR1 as LNHDA and CDR2 as SQIVND (reference sequence). The CDR3 is 14 residues long. V lost 4 bases and J lost 4, with 11 bases in between. The CDR3 DNA reads as TGTGCCAGTAGTAGCGACAGGACTAATCAGCCCCAGCATTTT. Translating it yields CASSSDRTNQPQHF.

The chain carries TRBV27 and TRBJ1-2, with 8 bases aligning to TRBD1. The CDR3 covers 13 residues. After removal of 6 bases from V and 6 bases from J, the junction contained 6 bases not matched to a gene. Germline V CDR1 and CDR2: MNHEY, SMNVEV (reference sequence). CDR3 amino acids: CASRSGTGHGYTF. The CDR3 DNA reads TGTGCCAGCAGGTCCGGGACAGGCCATGGCTACACCTTC.

This chain joins TRBV6-5 and TRBJ2-5, with TRBD1 matching over 7 bases. CDR1 is MNHEY and CDR2 is SVGAGI in the germline V gene. Trimming at V came to 6 bases and at J to 0 bases, leaving 7 bases not matched to a gene. CDR3 length: 15 amino acids. CDR3 residues: CASRRSTGDQETQYF. In DNA, the CDR3 is TGTGCCAGCAGACGTTCAACAGGGGACCAAGAGACCCAGTACTTC.

V usage is TRBV7-2 and J usage is TRBJ2-1, with 9 bases identical to TRBD1. Germline V gene lookup returns CDR1 SGHTA and CDR2 FQGNSA. This CDR3 region has 13 residues. The V gene end was trimmed by 2 bases and the J gene end by 8 bases; junction bases not matched to a gene: 1. CDR3 bases: TGTGCCAGCAGCTTATGGACAGGGGATGAGCAGTTCTTC. This translates into CASSLWTGDEQFF. Filled out from reference TRBV7-2 and TRBJ2-1, the complete variable domain reads GAGVSQSPSNKVTEKGKDVELRCDPISGHTALYWYRQSLGQGLEFLIYFQGNSAPDKSGLPSDRFSAERTGGSVSTLTIQRTQQEDSAVYLCASSLWTGDEQFFGPGTRLTVL.

The chain recombines TRBV5-1 with TRBJ2-3, with 7 positions matching TRBD1. Losses at the gene ends were 2 bases for V and 4 bases for J; bases not matched to a gene: 4. The germline gives CDR1 SGHRS, CDR2 YFSETQ. The CDR3 spans 14 residues. In DNA, the CDR3 is TGCGCCAGCAGCTTAGAAGGGGGCGCAGATACGCAGTATTTT. Its translation: CASSLEGGADTQYF.

The rearrangement uses TRBV27 and TRBJ2-5, with 8 positions matching TRBD1. The J call may be in error: the DNA end matches TRBJ2-7 better. CDR1 is MNHEY, CDR2 SMNVEV, per germline (reference sequence). The CDR3 consists of 15 residues. CDR3 protein: CASSLDGQGPYEQYF. The CDR3 DNA follows: TGTGCCAGCAGTTTGGACGGACAGGGCCCCTACGAGCAGTACTTC.

The J gene is TRBJ2-5, the V gene TRBV4-1; 7 bases fit TRBD1. Germline CDR1 is MGHRA and CDR2 is YSYEKL. This CDR3 spans 16 amino acids. Trimming took 4 bases from V and 3 from J; bases not matched to a gene: 11. The CDR3 DNA reads TGCGCCAGCAGCCCTGTGATAGGGACAGCCGAAGAGACCCAGTACTTC. Amino acids: CASSPVIGTAEETQYF.

The rearrangement joins TRBV27 to TRBJ2-5; the D gene is possibly TRBD1 (6 bases). The CDR3 contains 15 residues. Germline V lookup: CDR1 MNHEY, CDR2 SMNVEV (reference sequence). The V and J ends lost 7 bases and 2 bases respectively, with 17 bases between them. The CDR3 bases are TGTGCCAGCAAAAAAAACAGGGTTGGACAAGAGACCCAGTACTTC. Protein sequence: CASKKNRVGQETQYF.

The chain carries TRBV25-1 and TRBJ2-2, with 7 positions matching TRBD1. V was pared by 6 bases and J by 6 bases, with 1 base of the junction left unmatched. Germline V CDR1 and CDR2: MGHDK, SYGVNS. This CDR3 contains 12 residues. CDR3 DNA: TGTGCCAGCAGACAGGGGTCCGGGGAGCTGTTTTTT. It encodes CASRQGSGELFF.

The V and J genes are TRBV30 and TRBJ2-3; the match to TRBD1 covers 8 bases. J lost 15 bases, V lost 1 base, and 15 bases had no gene match. The CDR3 loop spans 14 amino acids. The germline gives CDR1 GTSNPN, CDR2 SVGIG (reference sequence). The CDR3 bases are TGTGCCTGGAGTGCCCTAAACGGACAGGGCTGGCAATATTTT. This codes for CAWSALNGQGWQYF.

The chain has TRBV6-5 and TRBJ1-1; the D gene is possibly TRBD1 (5 bases). This CDR3 contains 14 residues. CDR1 and CDR2 from the germline V gene are MNHEY and SVGAGI. V lost 0 bases, J lost 0 bases, and 5 bases lay in between. The CDR3 sequence is CASSYSTVNTEAFF. CDR3 bases: TGTGCCAGCAGTTACTCGACAGTGAACACTGAAGCTTTCTTT.

The CDR3 DNA reads TGTGCCAGTAGTATTGGTCGGACTAGCGCCTACGAGCAGTACTTC. It specifies CASSIGRTSAYEQYF. The J gene is TRBJ2-7, the V gene TRBV19, with 9 nucleotides matching TRBD2. The CDR3 is made up of 15 amino acids. V gave up 3 bases and J gave up 2 bases; unmatched junction bases: 5. Per the germline V gene, CDR1 is LNHDA and CDR2 is SQIVND (reference sequence).

The rearrangement joins TRBV5-1 to TRBJ2-2; 7 positions match TRBD1. After removal of 2 bases from V and 1 base from J, the junction contained 2 bases not matched to a gene. Germline lookup yields CDR1 SGHRS and CDR2 YFSETQ. The length of the CDR3 is 15 residues. CDR3 nucleotide sequence: TGCGCCAGCAGCTTCGGACAGGTGAACACCGGGGAGCTGTTTTTT. Protein product: CASSFGQVNTGELFF. Full variable domain (rest looked up from reference TRBV5-1 and TRBJ2-2): KAGVTQTPRYLIKTRGQQVTLSCSPISGHRSVSWYQQTPGQGLQFLFEYFSETQRNKGNFPGRFSGRQFSNSRSEMNVSTLELGDSALYLCASSFGQVNTGELFFGEGSRLTVL.

V gene TRBV19 combines with J gene TRBJ2-1; TRBD2 matches 8 bases. Trimming took 3 bases from V and 3 from J; bases not matched to a gene: 7. The CDR3 covers 16 residues. CDR1 is LNHDA, CDR2 SQIVND, per germline (reference sequence). CDR3 bases: TGTGCCAGTAGTATCAATCCTAGCGGGTACTACAATGAGCAGTTCTTC. Protein product: CASSINPSGYYNEQFF.

The CDR3 DNA follows: TGTGCCAGCCTTGTCACAGGGGGCGGTGAGCAGTTCTTC. It yields the protein CASLVTGGGEQFF. The rearrangement joins TRBV6-6 to TRBJ2-1; 9 bases are shared with TRBD1. This CDR3 spans 13 amino acids. CDR1 is MNHNY and CDR2 is SVGAGI in the germline V gene (reference sequence). V was pared by 8 bases and J by 9 bases, with 8 bases of the junction left unmatched.

The chain uses TRBV6-5 and TRBJ2-5; 11 bases match TRBD2. Trimming at V came to 2 bases and at J to 3 bases, leaving 2 bases not matched to a gene. This CDR3 spans 15 amino acids. Looked up from germline, CDR1 is MNHEY and CDR2 is SVGAGI. The CDR3 reads CASSYATSGEETQYF. CDR3 bases: TGTGCCAGCAGTTACGCGACTAGCGGGGAAGAGACCCAGTACTTC.

The CDR3 DNA reads TGTGCCAGTAGTATCCTAAATCCGGGACTAGCCGAGAGCTCCTACAATGAGCAGTTCTTC. Residues: CASSILNPGLAESSYNEQFF. This sequence joins TRBV19 and TRBJ2-1; 9 bases line up with TRBD2. The CDR3 is made up of 20 amino acids. The V segment lost 3 bases and the J segment 0 bases; nucleotides outside the gene matches: 15. In germline, CDR1 is LNHDA, CDR2 SQIVND (reference sequence).

The CDR3 is CASSLGGEDTQYF. The CDR3 DNA sequence: TGCGCCAGCAGCCTCGGGGGGGAAGATACGCAGTATTTT. This chain uses TRBV5-1 with TRBJ2-3, with 8 bases lining up with TRBD2. The germline V gene has CDR1 SGHRS and CDR2 YFSETQ. With 4 bases clipped from V and 5 bases from J, the junction kept 3 bases outside the gene matches. CDR3 length equals 13 residues.

The rearrangement links TRBV5-1 to TRBJ2-1; 9 nucleotides line up with TRBD2. V dropped 0 bases and J dropped 5; count of bases not matched to a gene: 6. The length of the CDR3 is 16 residues. CDR1 SGHRS and CDR2 YFSETQ come from the germline V gene. The CDR3 protein is CASSLGAGGQNNEQFF. In DNA form, the CDR3 reads TGCGCCAGCAGCTTGGGGGCGGGAGGGCAGAACAATGAGCAGTTCTTC.

The chain links TRBV7-9 to TRBJ2-3, with 7 bases that match TRBD2. CDR3 length: 15 amino acids. The germline gives CDR1 SEHNR, CDR2 FQNEAQ (reference sequence). J gave up 4 bases and V 5 bases, and 9 bases lay outside the gene matches. The CDR3 loop is CASSAGLGEADTQYF. The CDR3 DNA is TGTGCCAGCAGCGCCGGACTAGGTGAGGCAGATACGCAGTATTTT.

This chain uses TRBV12-5 with TRBJ2-7; D is uncertain. The V and J ends lost 5 bases and 2 bases respectively, with 4 bases between them. The CDR3 covers 11 residues. In germline, CDR1 is LGHNT, CDR2 FRNRAP. The CDR3 coding sequence is TGTGCTAGTGGTCAAACCTACGAGCAGTACTTC. This gives the protein CASGQTYEQYF.

The V and J genes are TRBV18 and TRBJ1-6, with D unresolved. Germline-derived CDR1 and CDR2 are KGHSH and LQKENI. The V end lost 3 bases, the J end lost 0 bases, and 6 bases lay between the germline ends. This CDR3 has 15 residues. This chain's CDR3 is CASSPESSYNSPLHF. CDR3 sequence (DNA): TGTGCCAGCTCACCCGAGAGCTCCTATAATTCACCCCTCCACTTT.

The chain carries TRBV10-3 and TRBJ1-6; possibly TRBD1 for D (5 bases). Germline loops: CDR1 ENHRY, CDR2 SYGVKD. V was shortened by 4 bases and J by 8 bases, with 15 bases between the two germline ends. The CDR3 has 15 amino acids. CDR3 in amino acids: CAISGQTAEYSPLHF. The DNA for the CDR3 is TGTGCCATCAGTGGACAGACAGCCGAGTATTCACCCCTCCACTTT.

The rearrangement joins TRBV2 to TRBJ1-3, with D unclear. The length of the CDR3 is 14 residues. V lost 8 bases, J lost 0 bases, and 11 bases lay in between. Germline V gene data show CDR1 as SNHLY and CDR2 as FYNNEI. The CDR3 reads CASDGPSSGNTIYF. Here the CDR3 DNA reads TGTGCCAGCGATGGCCCTAGCTCTGGAAACACCATATATTTT. The full variable domain, with the rest looked up from reference TRBV2 and TRBJ1-3, is EPEVTQTPSHQVTQMGQEVILRCVPISNHLYFYWYRQILGQKVEFLVSFYNNEISEKSEIFDDQFSVERPDGSNFTLKIRSTKLEDSAMYFCASDGPSSGNTIYFGEGSWLTVV.

As concerns this clone: At one end, the junction sequence differs from germline, possibly due to a read error. The rearrangement joins TRBV2 to TRBJ2-4; D remains ambiguous. This CDR3 spans 9 amino acids. Germline assignment: CDR1 SNHLY and CDR2 FYNNEI. DNA of the CDR3: TGTGCCAGCCCGGAAAATCGGGACTTC. Translating it yields CASPENRDF.

This clone was recorded once. The V gene is TRBV28, the J gene TRBJ2-4; 9 positions agree with TRBD1. The CDR3 spans 15 residues. V was clipped by 4 bases and J by 8 bases; unmatched bases: 9. The germline CDR1 and CDR2 sequences are MDHEN and SYDVKM. CDR3 region: CASSSQLDRGDIQYF. DNA of the CDR3: TGTGCCAGCAGTTCCCAACTGGACAGGGGTGACATTCAGTACTTC.

The chain combines TRBV6-1 with TRBJ2-4, with 11 bases matching TRBD1. V trimming: 4 bases; J trimming: 3 bases; junction bases outside the gene matches: 5. This CDR3 contains 16 residues. Germline values: CDR1 MNHNS, CDR2 SASEGT. The chain's CDR3 is CASSARDRGDKNIQYF. Here the CDR3 DNA reads TGTGCCAGCAGTGCCCGGGACAGGGGGGACAAAAACATTCAGTACTTC.

The rearrangement joins TRBV5-1 to TRBJ2-5; possible D gene TRBD1, 6 bases. The end of the DNA fits TRBJ2-7 better, so the J call may be wrong. Per the germline V gene, CDR1 is SGHRS and CDR2 is YFSETQ. The CDR3 is 17 residues long. CDR3 protein: CASSPLGQQLLAYEQYF. The CDR3 nucleotides read TGCGCCAGCAGCCCACTAGGACAGCAACTACTGGCCTACGAGCAGTACTTC.

V is TRBV27 and J is TRBJ1-1, with D hard to call. Germline V CDR1 and CDR2: MNHEY, SMNVEV (reference sequence). CDR3 length: 14 amino acids. Trimming removed 2 bases at V and 0 bases at J, with 7 bases between. Here the CDR3 reads CASSLRVLNTEAFF. In DNA form, the CDR3 reads TGTGCCAGCAGTTTACGAGTGTTGAACACTGAAGCTTTCTTT.